This T cell receptor beta chain was identified in a study of T cells in Graves' hyperthyroidism and ophthalmopathy. Study outcomes and limitations: In the blood, most expanded thyroid clonotypes above 0.001 appeared as well.

An absence of ophthalmopathy progression within 18 months meant stable Graves' hyperthyroidism. Uncontrolled infection, other autoimmune disease, pregnancy or lactation excluded patients. The junction had 7 bases not matched to a gene; V was cut back by 4 bases and J by 2 bases. Germline-derived CDR1 and CDR2 are DFQATT and SNEGSKA (reference sequence). There are 15 residues in the CDR3. RNA transcripts were the template for amplifying TCR beta CDR3 regions. First-round RT-PCR of the TCR CDR3 relied on the HTBI primer set. TCRdb re-derived calls from the multiplex PCR reads in MiXCR, one entry per CDR3 protein. Found here are under 350,000 distinct CDR3 sequences, over 15% of them singletons; the top ten hold around 54%. This clonotype showed up many times. The antigen remains unidentified.

The chain recombines TRBV20-1 with TRBJ2-5, with 10 bases lining up with TRBD2. The receptor comes from a woman between 50 and 59 years old with Graves' hyperthyroidism. The material sequenced was blood. Written as DNA, the CDR3 is TGCAGTGCTATTCTAGCGGGAGCGGAACAAGAGACCCAGTACTTC. Translation gives CSAILAGAEQETQYF.